Sequencing of this TCR beta chain was carried out in a study of T-cell reconstitution after alpha-beta-depleted transplantation in children. TCRbeta library construction was performed incorporating unique molecular identifiers. TCRdb reprocessed the PCR reads with MiXCR, giving one entry per CDR3 protein. In the table there are around 400,000 distinct CDR3 sequences, roughly 20% of which are singletons. The length of the CDR3 is 15 residues. The V gene end was trimmed by 7 bases and the J gene end by 4 bases; junction bases not matched to a gene: 8. Germline assignment: CDR1 SGHTA and CDR2 FQGNSA. The receptor was derived from a human donor who donated a stem cell graft to a child with acute myeloid leukemia. The chain carries TRBV7-2 and TRBJ2-5; 11 bases map to TRBD2. Sample: PBMCs from the stem cell graft donor, taken from the stem cell graft. This CDR3 is CASTGLAGGGETQYF. The DNA of the CDR3 is TGTGCCAGCACTGGACTAGCGGGTGGTGGAGAGACCCAGTACTTC.